This TCR beta chain is from a study of CD8 T cells in ankylosing spondylitis. As to this clonotype: What it recognizes is unknown.

The study's findings and limits: Reportedly, significant enrichment of disease-linked clones occurred in matched ankylosing spondylitis synovial fluid. Earlier reports found some motif variants in synovial fluid and blood in reactive arthritis. Characteristic of ankylosing spondylitis blood, it appeared, was a TCR beta motif comprising roughly eight highly homologous variants.

The CDR3 consists of 15 residues. J lost 5 bases, V lost 7 bases, and 8 bases had no gene match. Germline-derived CDR1 and CDR2 are LNHNV and YYDKDF (reference sequence). A quantitative 5'-RACE method, one with molecular barcodes, was used to make TCR beta libraries. Using its own MiXCR run on the 5' RACE reads, TCRdb lists one record per CDR3 protein. The sample lists approximately 350,000 distinct CDR3 sequences, roughly 22% seen once, with roughly 13% in the top ten. The origin of this receptor is a male donor with ankylosing spondylitis or in good health (not recorded which). The sample consisted of blood, either unsorted or a sorted T cell fraction (not recorded which). The genes are TRBV15 and TRBJ2-2; 9 nucleotides agree with TRBD1. The CDR3 DNA follows: TGTGCCACCACACCCCCGGGACAGGGAACCGGGGAGCTGTTTTTT. Translated, it gives CATTPPGQGTGELFF. Looking up the rest from reference TRBV15 and TRBJ2-2 gives the full variable domain: DAMVIQNPRYQVTQFGKPVTLSCSQTLNHNVMYWYQQKSSQAPKLLFHYYDKDFNNEADTPDNFQSRRPNTSFCFLDIRSPGLGDTAMYLCATTPPGQGTGELFFGEGSRLTVL.